These 15 T cell receptor beta chains share one sample of origin, sequenced in a study of lymphopenia after photon versus proton radiotherapy. Sequencing was performed with immunoSEQ multiplex PCR; in TCRdb, only in-frame clones are kept and a portion is missing. The sample consists of around 150,000 clones, 70% to 90% of them appearing once. This specimen consisted of peripheral blood, obtained from a patient treated with photon-based radiotherapy. The source of these receptors is a man over 45 with gastric cancer.

The chain employs TRBV11-2 and TRBJ2-4, with 10 bases identical to TRBD2. The CDR3 consists of 14 residues. J gave up 7 bases and V 2 bases, and 2 bases lay outside the gene matches. Germline CDR1 reads SGHAT; CDR2 reads FQNNGV. The CDR3 bases are TGTGCCAGCAGCTTAAGAGCGGGAGGGAACATTCAGTACTTC. This sequence encodes CASSLRAGGNIQYF. Drawing the rest from reference TRBV11-2 and TRBJ2-4, the complete variable domain is EAGVAQSPRYKIIEKRQSVAFWCNPISGHATLYWYQQILGQGPKLLIQFQNNGVVDDSQLPKDRFSAERLKGVDSTLKIQPAKLEDSAVYLCASSLRAGGNIQYFGAGTRLSVL.

The sample holds a few counts of this clone. The rearrangement joins TRBV6-4 to TRBJ2-2; 7 bases are a match to TRBD1. Germline V CDR1 and CDR2: MRHNA, SNTAGT. The V segment lost 5 bases and the J segment 1 base; nucleotides outside the gene matches: 4. This CDR3 comprises 15 residues. The CDR3 DNA reads TGTGCCAGCAGTACCCGGGACAGGAACACCGGGGAGCTGTTTTTT. Protein sequence: CASSTRDRNTGELFF.

This clone has only one observation. The CDR3 is CASCGTSGRGELFF. CDR3 nucleotide sequence: TGTGCCAGCTGTGGGACTAGCGGGAGGGGGGAGCTGTTTTTT. The chain links TRBV2 to TRBJ2-2; TRBD2 matches at 15 bases. Germline trimming cut 8 bases from V and 8 bases from J; bases unmatched to any gene: 3. CDR1 and CDR2 (germline): SNHLY, FYNNEI. This CDR3 has 14 residues. The full variable domain, completed using reference TRBV2 and TRBJ2-2, is EPEVTQTPSHQVTQMGQEVILRCVPISNHLYFYWYRQILGQKVEFLVSFYNNEISEKSEIFDDQFSVERPDGSNFTLKIRSTKLEDSAMYFCASCGTSGRGELFFGEGSRLTVL.

This chain links TRBV13 with TRBJ2-1; a possible D gene is TRBD2 (5 bases). The CDR3 is 14 residues long. V gave up 4 bases and J gave up 2 bases, with 9 bases separating them. Germline V gives CDR1 PRHDT, CDR2 FYEKMQ (reference sequence). CDR3 in amino acids: CASSSSGPYNEQFF. The CDR3 DNA is TGTGCCAGCAGCTCCAGCGGCCCCTACAATGAGCAGTTCTTC.

The V and J genes are TRBV19 and TRBJ2-1, with TRBD2 identical over 9 bases. The CDR3 totals 20 residues. V trimming: 3 bases; J trimming: 3 bases; junction bases outside the gene matches: 18. CDR1 is LNHDA, CDR2 SQIVND, per germline (reference sequence). CDR3 residues: CASSMGRLAAQPALYNEQFF. As DNA, the CDR3 is TGTGCCAGTAGTATGGGTCGACTAGCGGCCCAGCCCGCTCTCTACAATGAGCAGTTCTTC.

This clone was seen only once. This rearrangement joins TRBV5-6 to TRBJ2-2; 7 bases line up with TRBD1. CDR1 is SGHDT, CDR2 YYEEEE, per germline. CDR3 size: 17 residues. J was trimmed by 2 bases and V by 3 bases; bases with no gene match: 10. The CDR3 coding sequence is TGTGCCAGCAGCTACGCTCCCGGGACAGCCAACACCGGGGAGCTGTTTTTT. Translated: CASSYAPGTANTGELFF.

The CDR3 loop is CASRLATRGYNEQFF. The CDR3 coding sequence is TGTGCCAGTAGGCTAGCGACAAGGGGGTACAATGAGCAGTTCTTC. This chain uses TRBV19 with TRBJ2-1, with D possibly called TRBD1 or TRBD2 (6 bases each). The CDR3 spans 15 residues. With 6 bases removed from V and 4 bases from J, the gap between germline ends came to 16 bases. Germline V gene sequence: CDR1 LNHDA, CDR2 SQIVND (reference sequence).

This chain connects TRBV15 to TRBJ2-3; D uncertain. Germline CDR1 and CDR2: LNHNV and YYDKDF (reference sequence). This CDR3 is built from 13 residues. V lost 4 bases, J lost 4 bases, and 9 bases lay in between. This CDR3 is CATSTPQADTQYF. The CDR3, as DNA: TGTGCCACCAGCACCCCTCAGGCAGATACGCAGTATTTT. Full variable domain (missing parts from reference TRBV15 and TRBJ2-3): DAMVIQNPRYQVTQFGKPVTLSCSQTLNHNVMYWYQQKSSQAPKLLFHYYDKDFNNEADTPDNFQSRRPNTSFCFLDIRSPGLGDTAMYLCATSTPQADTQYFGPGTRLTVL.

This clone was found once. The V gene is TRBV6-6, the J gene TRBJ2-7; 11 bases are shared with TRBD2. The CDR3 loop spans 15 amino acids. Germline CDR1 is MNHNY and CDR2 is SVGAGI (reference sequence). V trimming: 0 bases; J trimming: 2 bases; junction bases outside the gene matches: 0. The CDR3 reads CASSYSGLAAYEQYF. CDR3 in DNA: TGTGCCAGCAGTTACTCGGGACTAGCGGCCTACGAGCAGTACTTC.

This chain uses TRBV9 with TRBJ2-7; 8 bases are a match to TRBD2. Germline CDR1 is SGDLS and CDR2 is YYNGEE. V lost 0 bases to trimming and J lost 2 bases; unmatched junction nucleotides: 10. The CDR3 spans 17 residues. CDR3 in DNA: TGTGCCAGCAGCGTAGAAGCTAGCGGGTGGCGGGCCTACGAGCAGTACTTC. Its translation is CASSVEASGWRAYEQYF.

This clone was found once. This chain uses TRBV9 with TRBJ1-1; D is uncertain. Germline CDR1 SGDLS, CDR2 YYNGEE. The CDR3 is 18 amino acids. The ends were cut back, 0 bases at V and 1 base at J, with 19 bases in the middle. Written as DNA, the CDR3 is TGTGCCAGCAGCGTAGCCTGGACGGTCGTTCACTGGAACACTGAAGCTTTCTTT. Its translation is CASSVAWTVVHWNTEAFF.

This clone was recorded a few times. This chain joins TRBV5-1 and TRBJ2-2; 8 nucleotides line up with TRBD1. This CDR3 has 14 residues. Germline V gene data show CDR1 as SGHRS and CDR2 as YFSETQ. Germline trimming cut 4 bases from V and 5 bases from J; bases unmatched to any gene: 4. The CDR3 sequence: CASSAGQATGELFF. For the CDR3, the DNA is TGCGCCAGCAGCGCGGGACAGGCAACCGGGGAGCTGTTTTTT.

This clone was picked up one time. V and J are TRBV6-5 and TRBJ1-1; D unclear. V was pared by 7 bases and J by 2 bases, with 11 bases between. The CDR3 is 13 amino acids. Germline-derived CDR1 and CDR2 are MNHEY and SVGAGI. CDR3 sequence reads: CASKRGVNTEAFF. As DNA, the CDR3 is TGTGCCAGCAAGCGGGGTGTCAACACTGAAGCTTTCTTT.

The CDR3 loop reads CASSQGTSGRVEQYF. The DNA of the CDR3 is TGTGCCAGCAGCCAGGGGACTAGCGGGAGGGTAGAGCAGTACTTC. This chain uses TRBV28 with TRBJ2-7; 16 bases fit TRBD2. Germline loops: CDR1 MDHEN, CDR2 SYDVKM. The CDR3 spans 15 residues. V trimming: 6 bases; J trimming: 7 bases; junction bases outside the gene matches: 6.

The chain joins TRBV7-9 to TRBJ2-2, with 8 bases matching TRBD1. Trimming cost V 7 bases and J 5 bases; bases outside gene matches: 12. This CDR3 spans 16 amino acids. Per the germline V gene, CDR1 is SEHNR and CDR2 is FQNEAQ (reference sequence). Here the CDR3 reads CASTSVQGARTGELFF. Written as DNA, the CDR3 is TGTGCCAGCACCTCAGTCCAGGGGGCGAGGACCGGGGAGCTGTTTTTT.